What follows are 24 T cell receptor beta chains derived from one specimen sequenced in a study of cytomegalovirus exposure and HLA in healthy donors. This PCR relied on a set of 60 Vbeta primers and 13 Jbeta primers. Only in-frame clones appear in the TCRdb table, and some are missing; sequencing was by immunoSEQ multiplex PCR. The sample holds some 120,000 clones; about four fifths are singletons and the top ten take 1.6%. Material for sequencing was PBMCs. The receptor source for this set is a woman under 30 in good health and CMV-seronegative.

The chain employs TRBV6-5 and TRBJ1-5, with D tentatively TRBD1 (5 bases). This CDR3 is 15 amino acids long. Trimming removed 5 bases from V and 4 bases from J, with 15 bases in between. CDR1 is MNHEY, CDR2 SVGAGI, per germline. The CDR3 loop reads CASSPAGGGNQPQHF. The CDR3 DNA is TGTGCCAGCAGTCCCGCCGGGGGTGGTAATCAGCCCCAGCATTTT.

The sample holds a few counts of this clone. DNA of the CDR3: TGTGCCAGCAGCTTAGGGGCGGGGGCGAATTCACCCCTCCACTTT. The encoded protein is CASSLGAGANSPLHF. This chain joins TRBV7-6 and TRBJ1-6; a weak D match, TRBD1 (6 bases). The germline gives CDR1 SGHVS, CDR2 FNYEAQ. V lost 1 base and J 7 bases, leaving 11 bases between the germline ends. This CDR3 is 15 amino acids long.

The chain employs TRBV5-1 and TRBJ2-3; 8 nucleotides align to TRBD1. CDR3 size: 16 residues. From germline, CDR1 is SGHRS and CDR2 YFSETQ. J gave up 2 bases and V 3 bases, and 8 bases lay outside the gene matches. The CDR3 loop reads CASSSLRDRFTDTQYF. The DNA of the CDR3 is TGCGCCAGCAGCTCACTCCGGGACAGGTTCACAGATACGCAGTATTTT.

The chain has TRBV29-1 and TRBJ1-2; TRBD1 matches 7 bases. Trimming at V came to 4 bases and at J to 3 bases, leaving 2 bases not matched to a gene. In germline, CDR1 is SQVTM, CDR2 ANQGSEA. This CDR3 comprises 12 residues. CDR3 sequence (DNA): TGCAGCGTTGCTACAGGGGACTATGGCTACACCTTC. It is translated as CSVATGDYGYTF. The whole variable domain, remainder taken from reference TRBV29-1 and TRBJ1-2, is SAVISQKPSRDICQRGTSLTIQCQVDSQVTMMFWYRQQPGQSLTLIATANQGSEATYESGFVIDKFPISRPNLTFSTLTVSNMSPEDSSIYLCSVATGDYGYTFGSGTRLTVV.

The genes are TRBV5-4 and TRBJ1-2; D call uncertain. The germline gives CDR1 SGHNT, CDR2 YYREEE (reference sequence). The CDR3 totals 14 residues. Trimming cost V 5 bases and J 1 base, with 12 bases left between them. In nucleotides, the CDR3 is TGTGCCAGCAGTTACAACCGTCTTAACTATGGCTACACCTTC. Its protein product is CASSYNRLNYGYTF.

This clone has only a few counts. The CDR3 DNA reads TGCAGCGTCGCCAGGGGGATGTACGAGCAGTACTTC. Amino acid sequence: CSVARGMYEQYF. J is TRBJ2-7 and V is TRBV29-1; 7 bases map to TRBD1. The V gene's germline CDR1 is SQVTM and CDR2 ANQGSEA. V lost 6 bases to trimming and J lost 4 bases; unmatched junction nucleotides: 6. This CDR3 comprises 12 residues.

The chain is built from TRBV5-1 and TRBJ2-1; tentative D call: TRBD2 (6 bases). V gave up 6 bases and J gave up 4 bases, with 11 bases separating them. Germline V lookup: CDR1 SGHRS, CDR2 YFSETQ. The CDR3 sequence is 13 residues long. The CDR3 region is CASTGTAYNEQFF. CDR3 bases: TGCGCCAGCACCGGGACTGCTTACAATGAGCAGTTCTTC.

The chain is built from TRBV6-1 and TRBJ2-5, with 7 bases that match TRBD1. Germline loops: CDR1 MNHNS, CDR2 SASEGT. Trimming cost V 5 bases and J 5 bases; bases outside gene matches: 5. This CDR3 contains 13 residues. The CDR3 loop is CASSTGDRETQYF. CDR3 DNA sequence: TGTGCCAGCAGTACAGGGGATAGGGAGACCCAGTACTTC.

This sequence joins TRBV5-6 and TRBJ1-1, with 11 bases fitting TRBD1. J was trimmed by 1 base and V by 0 bases; bases with no gene match: 5. CDR1 and CDR2 (germline): SGHDT, YYEEEE. CDR3 length equals 17 residues. The CDR3 sequence: CASSLGTGGWGNTEAFF. DNA of the CDR3: TGTGCCAGCAGCTTGGGGACAGGGGGCTGGGGGAACACTGAAGCTTTCTTT.

The CDR3 DNA reads TGTGCCAGCAGCCCGTCTAACAGGGATTTCAATCAGCCCCAGCATTTT. It is translated as CASSPSNRDFNQPQHF. This chain joins TRBV7-8 and TRBJ1-5; a possible D gene is TRBD1 (6 bases). Trimming pared 5 bases from V and 3 bases from J, leaving 17 bases between. The CDR3 is 16 residues long. Germline V gives CDR1 SGHVS, CDR2 FQNEAQ.

The gene calls are TRBV6-1 and TRBJ2-3; 10 nucleotides line up with TRBD2. CDR3 length: 15 amino acids. Germline-derived CDR1 and CDR2 are MNHNS and SASEGT. With 6 bases clipped from V and 4 bases from J, the junction kept 7 bases outside the gene matches. Written as DNA, the CDR3 is TGTGCCAGCAGGATCAGCGGGGGGGCATCAGATACGCAGTATTTT. Translated: CASRISGGASDTQYF.

The V gene is TRBV7-8, the J gene TRBJ1-6; 9 nucleotides match TRBD1. Germline assignment: CDR1 SGHVS and CDR2 FQNEAQ. This CDR3 is 13 amino acids long. With 5 bases clipped from V and 11 bases from J, the junction kept 4 bases outside the gene matches. CDR3 DNA: TGTGCCAGCAGCCCCGACAGGGGGGCACCCCTCCACTTT. It is translated as CASSPDRGAPLHF.

The V gene is TRBV5-1, the J gene TRBJ2-1, with D possibly being TRBD1 (5 bases). Germline V lookup: CDR1 SGHRS, CDR2 YFSETQ. V was pared by 5 bases and J by 5 bases, with 17 bases between. The CDR3 consists of 15 residues. The CDR3 here is CASRKRGQDNNEQFF. In DNA, the CDR3 is TGCGCCAGCAGGAAAAGGGGCCAGGATAACAATGAGCAGTTCTTC.

The rearrangement links TRBV6-5 to TRBJ2-7, with D possibly matching TRBD2 (6 bases). V lost 6 bases, J lost 5 bases, and 20 bases lay in between. This CDR3 comprises 15 residues. Germline CDR1 reads MNHEY; CDR2 reads SVGAGI. The CDR3 spells CASRSVGDFPDEQYF. CDR3 nucleotide sequence: TGTGCCAGCAGGTCTGTCGGGGACTTCCCGGACGAGCAGTACTTC.

The rearrangement uses TRBV9 and TRBJ1-4; D ambiguous. Germline V gene lookup returns CDR1 SGDLS and CDR2 YYNGEE. Between the trimmed V and J ends, which lost 3 bases and 3 bases, there was a span of 15 bases. The CDR3 totals 16 residues. The CDR3 reads CASSGLEGAPNEKLFF. The CDR3 DNA reads TGTGCCAGCAGCGGGCTGGAGGGAGCGCCTAATGAAAAACTGTTTTTT.

The chain employs TRBV5-6 and TRBJ2-7; D perhaps matches TRBD2 (5 bases). The CDR3 runs 11 residues. Trimming stripped 4 bases from V and 6 bases from J, with 8 bases between. Germline V gene sequence: CDR1 SGHDT, CDR2 YYEEEE. In DNA, the CDR3 is TGTGCCAGCAGCCAACTAGTCGAGCAGTACTTC. Its translation is CASSQLVEQYF.

V and J are TRBV7-2 and TRBJ2-1; 8 nucleotides match TRBD2. CDR1 is SGHTA, CDR2 FQGNSA, per germline. Losses at the gene ends were 3 bases for V and 6 bases for J; bases not matched to a gene: 1. This CDR3 spans 13 amino acids. CDR3 sequence reads: CASSFAGGNEQFF. The CDR3 DNA follows: TGTGCCAGCAGCTTTGCGGGGGGCAATGAGCAGTTCTTC.

This clone was observed a single time. The rearrangement links TRBV4-1 to TRBJ1-1; D not certain. V was shortened by 1 base and J by 3 bases, with 9 bases between the two germline ends. Per the germline V gene, CDR1 is MGHRA and CDR2 is YSYEKL. The CDR3 spans 14 residues. CDR3 region: CASSQVSVYTEAFF. For the CDR3, the DNA is TGCGCCAGCAGCCAAGTTTCTGTTTACACTGAAGCTTTCTTT.

The chain carries TRBV6-1 and TRBJ2-7; 9 bases match TRBD1. Germline loops: CDR1 MNHNS, CDR2 SASEGT. J gave up 2 bases and V 0 bases, and 5 bases lay outside the gene matches. The CDR3 spans 16 residues. The CDR3 protein is CASSEAPGQGPYEQYF. As DNA, the CDR3 is TGTGCCAGCAGTGAAGCGCCGGGACAGGGCCCCTACGAGCAGTACTTC.

The chain joins TRBV5-1 to TRBJ1-1; D unresolved. The CDR3 has 13 amino acids. Between the trimmed V and J ends, which lost 4 bases and 3 bases, there was a span of 10 bases. Germline CDR1 and CDR2: SGHRS and YFSETQ. The CDR3 loop reads CASSTDGDTEAFF. CDR3 sequence (DNA): TGCGCCAGCAGCACCGACGGAGACACTGAAGCTTTCTTT.

The V call is TRBV29-1, the J call TRBJ1-1; D is uncertain. This CDR3 is built from 11 residues. The germline V gene has CDR1 SQVTM and CDR2 ANQGSEA. The germline V and J ends were trimmed by 3 bases and 6 bases, with 8 bases remaining between them. The CDR3: CSVEGRAEAFF. In DNA form, the CDR3 reads TGCAGCGTTGAGGGGAGGGCTGAAGCTTTCTTT.

The J gene is TRBJ1-6, the V gene TRBV2; D remains unclear. Germline values: CDR1 SNHLY, CDR2 FYNNEI. The CDR3 is made up of 14 amino acids. The V end was cut by 5 bases, the J end by 4 bases, with 9 bases between. The chain's CDR3 is CASSSRVYNSPLHF. The CDR3 nucleotides read TGTGCCAGCAGTTCGCGAGTTTATAATTCACCCCTCCACTTT. Complete variable domain (other parts from reference TRBV2 and TRBJ1-6): EPEVTQTPSHQVTQMGQEVILRCVPISNHLYFYWYRQILGQKVEFLVSFYNNEISEKSEIFDDQFSVERPDGSNFTLKIRSTKLEDSAMYFCASSSRVYNSPLHFGNGTRLTVT.

The V call is TRBV10-3, the J call TRBJ1-1; no clear D gene. The V and J ends lost 8 bases and 2 bases respectively, with 12 bases between them. The length of the CDR3 is 13 residues. The germline CDR1 and CDR2 sequences are ENHRY and SYGVKD. DNA of the CDR3: TGTGCCATCGCAGCAACAGCTAACACTGAAGCTTTCTTT. It codes for CAIAATANTEAFF.

This chain links TRBV30 with TRBJ2-7; D possibly corresponds to TRBD1 (6 bases). Germline CDR1 reads GTSNPN; CDR2 reads SVGIG (reference sequence). Deletions cut 4 bases from V and 3 bases from J, with 16 bases between. The CDR3 consists of 14 residues. CDR3 region: CAWNKDSGNYEQYF. CDR3 coding DNA: TGTGCCTGGAACAAGGACAGCGGAAACTACGAGCAGTACTTC.